The present entry profiles one T cell receptor (beta chain) with its context. Antigen: not known. This sample was included in a study of blood T cells in healthy people across ages. Study-wide background: T cells yielded about one barcoded beta molecule per two cells through template switching. Study outcomes and limitations: A roughly linear fall in TCR beta diversity per million T cells was seen with increasing age.

Primers used in a second PCR of roughly 7 to 12 cycles were a sample-barcoded 5' primer and a J-beta primer mix. Each cDNA molecule carried a tag from a template-switch adaptor that contained 12 random nucleotides. TCRdb fed the 5' RACE reads into MiXCR, producing one record per CDR3 protein. The sample comprises approximately 810,000 distinct CDR3 sequences, approximately 35% of which are singletons, and 13% rests with the top ten. Trimming stripped 8 bases from V and 5 bases from J, with 13 bases between. The CDR3 runs 14 residues. The sample taken for sequencing was blood. The TCR originated in a man younger than 30 in good health. This chain uses TRBV12-3 or TRBV12-4 with TRBJ1-6; D ambiguous. In DNA, the CDR3 is TGTGCCAGCCGCTTCTGGAGAAATAATTCACCCCTCCACTTT. This encodes CASRFWRNNSPLHF.